Listed below are T cell receptor beta chains from one sample, sequenced in a study of T cells in Graves' hyperthyroidism and ophthalmopathy. MiXCR was run by TCRdb on the multiplex PCR reads, yielding one entry per CDR3 protein. The table has around 300,000 distinct CDR3 sequences, 10% to 15% seen once; the top ten hold approximately 7.8%. The source material was blood. The receptors were sampled from a young woman with Graves' hyperthyroidism that later progressed to Graves' ophthalmopathy. The CDR3 runs from the conserved cysteine through the conserved F or W. The D gene is left open where the match is weak. Clone size, where shown, is once, few, many, or a class for clones that have expanded.

size	D	V	J	DNA	CDR3
few	NA	TRBV15	TRBJ1-4	TGTGCCACCTGCAGAGATTGGGGGACAACTAATGAAAAACTGTTTTTT	CATCRDWGTTNEKLFF
few	TRBD2	TRBV30	TRBJ2-3	TGTGCCTGGGCCACTAGCGGGAGTCCAGATACGCAGTATTTT	CAWATSGSPDTQYF
many	TRBD1	TRBV6-2/TRBV6-3	TRBJ2-7	TGTGCCAGCAGGAAGGGACAGGGCTACGAGCAGTACTTC	CASRKGQGYEQYF
many	TRBD2	TRBV20-1	TRBJ2-3	TGCAGTGCTAGAGTTACTGGTAGCGGGAGCAAAAATACGCAGTATTTT	CSARVTGSGSKNTQYF
many	NA	TRBV30	TRBJ2-1	TGTGCCTGGAGTGTAGGAGCTGAGCAGTTCTTC	CAWSVGAEQFF
many	NA	TRBV28	TRBJ1-6	TGTGCCAGCAGTTTAGAGGGAGGGAATCGTAATTCACCCCTCCACTTT	CASSLEGGNRNSPLHF
many	TRBD2	TRBV2	TRBJ2-7	TGTGCCAGCAGTGAATTGGCTAGCGGGACCTACGAGCAGTACTTC	CASSELASGTYEQYF
few	NA	TRBV12-3/TRBV12-4	TRBJ1-6	TGTGCCAGCAGTTTTGACCGTTCACCCCTCCACTTT	CASSFDRSPLHF
NA	TRBD1	TRBV9	TRBJ2-1	TGTGCCAGCAGCGTAGAGGGGGCTGGGAATGAGCAGTTCTTC	CASSVEGAGNEQFF
many	NA	TRBV4-1	TRBJ2-7	TGCGCCAGCAGCCAAGATTTGGAAGAGCAGTACTTC	CASSQDLEEQYF
few	TRBD1	TRBV5-8	TRBJ2-7	TGTGCCAGCAGACCAGGGGGCGCAGGGACCTACGAGCAGTACTTC	CASRPGGAGTYEQYF
NA	TRBD1	TRBV24-1	TRBJ2-7	TGTGCCACCAGTGATGGGACAGAGTACGAGCAGTACTTC	CATSDGTEYEQYF
many	NA	TRBV28	TRBJ1-2	TGTGCCAGCAGTCCGGGCCTCTCAATTTATGGCTACACCTTC	CASSPGLSIYGYTF
few	TRBD2	TRBV9	TRBJ2-7	TGTGCCAGCTGCAATCCTATAGCGGGAGAAAGTCCCTACGAGCAGTACTTC	CASCNPIAGESPYEQYF
NA	TRBD2	TRBV9	TRBJ2-3	TGTGCCAGCAGCCCCCGGGTACGTCTAGCGGGAGTCGAAGATACGCAGTATTTT	CASSPRVRLAGVEDTQYF
many	NA	TRBV28	TRBJ1-4	TGTGCCAGCAGTTTAAGTCAGGACGAAAAACTGTTTTTT	CASSLSQDEKLFF
many	TRBD2	TRBV20-1	TRBJ2-4	TGCAGTGCCCCTGGGGAGGGTACGAACATTCAGTACTTC	CSAPGEGTNIQYF